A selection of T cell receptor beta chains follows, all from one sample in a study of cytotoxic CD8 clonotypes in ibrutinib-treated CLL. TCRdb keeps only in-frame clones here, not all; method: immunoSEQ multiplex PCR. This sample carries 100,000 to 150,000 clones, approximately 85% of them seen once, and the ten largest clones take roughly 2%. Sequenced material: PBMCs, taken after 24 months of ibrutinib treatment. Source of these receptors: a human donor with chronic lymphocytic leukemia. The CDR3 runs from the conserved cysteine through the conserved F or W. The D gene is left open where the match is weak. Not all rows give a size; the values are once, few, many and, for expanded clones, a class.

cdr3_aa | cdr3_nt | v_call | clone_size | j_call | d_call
CASNRERNQPQHF | TGTGCCAGCAACAGGGAAAGGAATCAGCCCCAGCATTTT | TRBV2 | few | TRBJ1-5 | -
CASRKGRSYEQYF | TGTGCCAGCAGAAAGGGTAGGTCCTACGAGCAGTACTTC | TRBV28 | - | TRBJ2-7 | -
CASSSTGRPTDTQYF | TGTGCCAGCAGCTCGACCGGACGCCCAACGGATACGCAGTATTTT | TRBV7-9 | once | TRBJ2-3 | -
CASSQGGTNYGYTF | TGCGCCAGCAGCCAGGGTGGGACCAACTATGGCTACACCTTC | TRBV4-3 | - | TRBJ1-2 | -
CASGGQGGSQPQHF | TGTGCCAGCGGAGGACAGGGAGGTTCTCAGCCCCAGCATTTT | TRBV28 | few | TRBJ1-5 | TRBD1
CASSTSGTGGRDTQYF | TGTGCCAGCAGTACTTCCGGGACAGGGGGACGAGATACGCAGTATTTT | TRBV28 | - | TRBJ2-3 | TRBD1
CASSLGTGWVYEQYF | TGTGCCAGCAGCCTGGGGACAGGGTGGGTCTACGAGCAGTACTTC | TRBV7-6 | - | TRBJ2-7 | TRBD1
CASSGGAGMNSPLHF | TGTGCCAGCAGCGGGGGCGCAGGGATGAATTCACCCCTCCACTTT | TRBV7-6 | - | TRBJ1-6 | -
CASSFGGGRRELFF | TGTGCCAGCAGCTTCGGGGGGGGTCGTCGGGAGCTGTTTTTT | TRBV7-2 | - | TRBJ2-2 | TRBD2
CASSRVGLSSPRELFF | TGTGCCAGCAGCCGAGTAGGGCTCTCTAGCCCCCGGGAGCTGTTTTTT | TRBV7-9 | few | TRBJ2-2 | -
CASSPRGGGNTEAFF | TGTGCCAGCAGCCCCCGGGGAGGGGGGAACACTGAAGCTTTCTTT | TRBV7-3 | - | TRBJ1-1 | -
CASSFPRRTAGNEKLFF | TGTGCCAGCAGCTTCCCCCGCCGGACAGCCGGTAATGAAAAACTGTTTTTT | TRBV7-9 | - | TRBJ1-4 | -
CASRTTWDSGHTEAFF | TGTGCCAGCAGAACCACCTGGGACAGTGGTCACACTGAAGCTTTCTTT | TRBV28 | - | TRBJ1-1 | TRBD1
CASSLGGDTQYF | TGTGCCAGCAGCTTGGGAGGCGATACGCAGTATTTT | TRBV11-3 | many | TRBJ2-3 | -
CASSLDTVTDTQYF | TGCGCCAGCAGCTTGGACACCGTCACAGATACGCAGTATTTT | TRBV5-1 | - | TRBJ2-3 | -
CASSDPWNEQFF | TGTGCCAGCAGCGATCCGTGGAATGAGCAGTTCTTC | TRBV27 | - | TRBJ2-1 | -
CATSREAPQGRENIQYF | TGTGCCACCAGCAGAGAGGCCCCACAGGGGAGGGAAAACATTCAGTACTTC | TRBV15 | - | TRBJ2-4 | -
CASSPIRVKSNQPQHF | TGTGCCAGCAGCCCAATCAGGGTAAAAAGCAATCAGCCCCAGCATTTT | TRBV7-8 | - | TRBJ1-5 | -
CATGQGERDYGYTF | TGTGCCACCGGACAGGGGGAAAGGGACTATGGCTACACCTTC | TRBV28 | - | TRBJ1-2 | TRBD1
CASSIRLAGFTDTQYF | TGTGCCAGTAGTATAAGGCTAGCCGGTTTCACAGATACGCAGTATTTT | TRBV19 | once | TRBJ2-3 | -
CAWSVKGQIYEQYF | TGTGCCTGGAGTGTGAAGGGTCAAATCTACGAGCAGTACTTC | TRBV30 | - | TRBJ2-7 | -
CASSFTGDNTIYF | TGCGCCAGCAGCTTTACGGGTGACAACACCATATATTTT | TRBV5-1 | - | TRBJ1-3 | -
CASSPLAGGPSQETQYF | TGTGCCAGCAGCCCGCTAGCGGGGGGCCCTTCACAAGAGACCCAGTACTTC | TRBV7-9 | - | TRBJ2-5 | TRBD2
CASSLVAQSEAFF | TGTGCCAGCAGCTTAGTAGCCCAGAGTGAAGCTTTCTTT | TRBV11-3 | few | TRBJ1-1 | -
CASSRLAGSYYEQYF | TGTGCCAGCTCACGACTAGCGGGATCGTACTACGAGCAGTACTTC | TRBV18 | - | TRBJ2-7 | TRBD2
CASSLAGGGETQYF | TGTGCCAGCAGCTTAGCGGGAGGGGGTGAGACCCAGTACTTC | TRBV7-9 | - | TRBJ2-5 | -